A selection of T cell receptor beta chains follows, all from one sample in a study of blood T cells in healthy people across ages. A single record per CDR3 protein comes from TCRdb applying MiXCR to the 5' RACE reads. The table records approximately 800,000 distinct CDR3 sequences, around half of them present only once. The sample was blood. The receptors originated from a man at least 80 years old in good health. Each CDR3 is given with its conserved first and last residue. The D gene is left open where the match is weak. Rows may omit the clone size; those that give it use once, few, many or a size class.

clone size,V gene,J gene,D gene,CDR3 DNA,CDR3 protein
once,TRBV29-1,TRBJ1-6,.,TGCAGCGGCCGGACGGGACATTATAATTCACCCCTCCACTTT,CSGRTGHYNSPLHF
.,TRBV20-1,TRBJ2-7,.,TGCAGTGCTCTTGCACGCCTACTCCGGACCACTCACGAGCAGTACTTC,CSALARLLRTTHEQYF
.,TRBV9,TRBJ2-3,.,TGTGCCAGCAGCGTACCGACGACAGATACGCAGTATTTT,CASSVPTTDTQYF
.,TRBV12-3/TRBV12-4,TRBJ2-1,.,TGTGCCAGCAGTTTAGTAGGGCAGTACAATGAGCAGTTCTTC,CASSLVGQYNEQFF
.,TRBV2,TRBJ2-5,.,TGTGCCAGCAGTGAGCCGGTTGACAATGAGCAGTACTTC,CASSEPVDNEQYF
.,TRBV6-1,TRBJ1-1,.,TGTGCCAGCAGTGATGGATTATCGAACACTGAAGCTTTCTTT,CASSDGLSNTEAFF
few,TRBV4-1,TRBJ2-7,.,TGCGCCAGCAGCCACAGGGGAAGCGAGCAGTACTTC,CASSHRGSEQYF
.,TRBV27,TRBJ2-5,TRBD2,TGTGCCAGCAGTCTCCGCTCCGGGACTAGCGGGCGAGAGACCCAGTACTTC,CASSLRSGTSGRETQYF
.,TRBV20-1,TRBJ2-3,TRBD1,TGCAGTGCGGTGGACAGGGTTCAGGGAGACGCGTATTTT,CSAVDRVQGDAYF
.,TRBV28,TRBJ2-1,TRBD1,TGTGCCAGCAGTCCACATACCGGGACAGGGATCAATGAGCAGTTCTTC,CASSPHTGTGINEQFF
.,TRBV10-3,TRBJ2-3,.,TGTGCCATCAGTGAGTCGGAGGGGCTCGATACGCAGTATTTT,CAISESEGLDTQYF
.,TRBV5-1,TRBJ2-5,.,TGCGCCAGCAGCGTGCAGCCAGCGGAGACCCAGTACTTC,CASSVQPAETQYF
few,TRBV10-3,TRBJ2-1,TRBD1,TGTGCCATCAGTGAGTCAGTGGGACAGGGAAGAAATGAGCAGTTCTTC,CAISESVGQGRNEQFF
.,TRBV12-3/TRBV12-4,TRBJ2-1,TRBD1,TGTGCCAGCAGTTTTTCCATGGCCCAGGGGGCGGGGTACAATGAGCAGTTCTTC,CASSFSMAQGAGYNEQFF
.,TRBV2,TRBJ1-1,.,TGTGCCAGCACCCGGGACCCCTCGGACACTGAAGCTTTCTTT,CASTRDPSDTEAFF
.,TRBV4-1,TRBJ2-1,.,TGCGCCAGCAGCCAAGATGCGATAGCGAGGTTGGATGAGCAGTTCTTC,CASSQDAIARLDEQFF
.,TRBV3-1,TRBJ2-5,.,TGTGCCAGCAGCCAAGTCGGGAGAACTAATGAGCAGTACTTC,CASSQVGRTNEQYF